The next 26 T cell receptor beta chains were all read from a single sample in a study of Graves' ophthalmopathy and Graves' hyperthyroidism. Amplification from RNA transcripts yielded the TCR beta CDR3 regions. The first round was an RT-PCR with HTBI primers, and the second round was a multiplex PCR. TCRdb reanalysed the multiplex PCR reads using MiXCR and keeps one entry per CDR3 protein. This table holds about 740,000 distinct CDR3 sequences, roughly 40% found once. The source material was peripheral blood. All receptors come from an adult man with Graves' ophthalmopathy.

This chain connects TRBV25-1 to TRBJ2-2; D might be TRBD1 (5 bases). This CDR3 region has 10 residues. Trimming took off 6 bases at V and 11 bases at J, with 7 bases between the two ends. CDR1 MGHDK and CDR2 SYGVNS come from the germline V gene. The CDR3 region is CASRGQELFF. As DNA, the CDR3 is TGTGCCAGCAGGGGGCAAGAGCTGTTTTTT.

This chain joins TRBV20-1 and TRBJ1-5; D possibly corresponds to TRBD1 (5 bases). Germline assignment: CDR1 DFQATT and CDR2 SNEGSKA (reference sequence). CDR3 length: 16 residues. The germline V and J ends were trimmed by 6 bases and 4 bases, with 22 bases remaining between them. CDR3 in amino acids: CSAVRRRMGENQPQHF. The DNA of the CDR3 is TGCAGTGCGGTCAGGAGACGTATGGGGGAGAATCAGCCCCAGCATTTT.

This chain links TRBV20-1 with TRBJ1-1, with D possibly being TRBD1 (5 bases). This CDR3 comprises 14 residues. In germline, CDR1 is DFQATT, CDR2 SNEGSKA (reference sequence). V lost 5 bases, J lost 4 bases, and 17 bases lay in between. CDR3 region: CSAEKDTLSTEAFF. The CDR3 nucleotides read TGCAGTGCTGAGAAGGACACCCTGAGCACTGAAGCTTTCTTT.

This clonotype was counted between two and nine times. The V call is TRBV14, the J call TRBJ1-2; tentative D call: TRBD1 (5 bases). CDR1 is SGHDN and CDR2 is FVKESK in the germline V gene. There are 15 residues in the CDR3. Trimming pared 5 bases from V and 4 bases from J, leaving 17 bases between. The CDR3, as DNA: TGTGCCAGCAGCGGTATTTTTGACAGATTCTATGGCTACACCTTC. Its translation is CASSGIFDRFYGYTF.

The genes are TRBV7-3 and TRBJ2-5, with 7 bases aligning to TRBD2. The CDR3 has 15 residues. CDR1 and CDR2 (germline): SGHTA, FQGTGA. With V trimmed by 5 bases and J by 4 bases, 10 bases remained unmatched. The CDR3 DNA sequence: TGTGCCAGCAGCCCCGGCTTGGGGAGGGGAGAGACCCAGTACTTC. This sequence encodes CASSPGLGRGETQYF.

The V gene is TRBV19, the J gene TRBJ2-2, with 12 bases matching TRBD2. In germline, CDR1 is LNHDA, CDR2 SQIVND (reference sequence). V shed 2 bases and J 1 base; nucleotides not matched to a gene: 2. The CDR3 covers 17 residues. Here the CDR3 reads CASSITSGGLNTGELFF. The CDR3 bases are TGTGCCAGTAGTATAACTAGCGGGGGGCTGAACACCGGGGAGCTGTTTTTT.

CDR3 loop: CSAAGRAGEQYF. The CDR3 DNA is TGCAGTGCGGCCGGGAGGGCGGGCGAGCAGTACTTC. The genes are TRBV20-1 and TRBJ2-7, with 8 nucleotides matching TRBD2. J gave up 6 bases and V 6 bases, and 7 bases lay outside the gene matches. Germline assignment: CDR1 DFQATT and CDR2 SNEGSKA (reference sequence). CDR3 size: 12 residues.

This clonotype was seen only a few times. The junction and the germline gene differ at one end; a read error may be behind it. The chain recombines TRBV10-3 with TRBJ2-5, with D possibly TRBD1 on 5 matching bases. Germline values: CDR1 ENHRY, CDR2 SYGVKD. The CDR3 spans 16 residues. DNA of the CDR3: TGTGCCAGCAGTTACCTCTCTACAGGCACGGTAGAGACCCAGTACTTC. This codes for CASSYLSTGTVETQYF.

As to this clonotype: A much larger clonotype is one base distant, so this may be a read error. The chain has TRBV9 and TRBJ1-5; D is uncertain. CDR3 length: 15 residues. CDR1 is SGDLS and CDR2 is YYNGEE in the germline V gene. The CDR3 DNA follows: TGTGCCAGCAGCGCGGGCGGCACTAGCAATCAGCGCCAGCATTTT. This translates into CASSAGGTSNQRQHF. The full variable domain, its missing parts supplied by reference TRBV9 and TRBJ1-5, is DSGVTQTPKHLITATGQRVTLRCSPRSGDLSVYWYQQSLDQGLQFLIQYYNGEERAKGNILERFSAQQFPDLHSELNLSSLELGDSALYFCASSAGGTSNQRQHFGDGTRLSIL.

Details on this clonotype: One junction end does not reproduce the germline sequence, and a read error may be involved. The chain carries TRBV25-1 and TRBJ2-5; D is unresolved. The CDR3 has 14 residues. CDR1 is MGHDK, CDR2 SYGVNS, per germline. CDR3 bases: TGTGCCTGCAGTGCCGACATGTACCAAGAGACCCAGTACTTC. Amino acid sequence: CACSADMYQETQYF.

V usage is TRBV24-1 and J usage is TRBJ1-6; 11 bases agree with TRBD1. J lost 13 bases, V lost 4 bases, and 11 bases had no gene match. Germline V gene data show CDR1 as KGHDR and CDR2 as SFDVKD. The CDR3 is 16 residues long. CDR3 sequence (DNA): TGTGCCACCAGTGACCCGGACAGGGGGCCAAATCAGCCCCTCCACTTT. Protein product: CATSDPDRGPNQPLHF.

Worth noting for this clonotype: Mismatch with germline at one junction end may stem from a read error. The V gene is TRBV25-1, the J gene TRBJ2-2; possibly TRBD1 or TRBD2 for D (5 bases each). Germline CDR1 MGHDK, CDR2 SYGVNS. There are 16 residues in the CDR3. The CDR3 nucleotides read TGCGCCAGCAGCTTGGGGACCATCCAACTTATCCGGGAGCTGTTTTTT. Translated: CASSLGTIQLIRELFF.

This clonotype was recorded at least ten times. The V call is TRBV14, the J call TRBJ2-7, with a tentative D call TRBD1 (5 bases). Trimming stripped 5 bases from V and 6 bases from J, with 11 bases between. This CDR3 has 12 residues. From germline, CDR1 is SGHDN and CDR2 FVKESK. The CDR3 region is CASSNRLTEQYF. The CDR3 nucleotides read TGTGCCAGCAGCAACAGGCTGACCGAGCAGTACTTC.

In this sample, this clonotype turned up many times. The V and J genes are TRBV7-9 and TRBJ2-6, with D perhaps given as TRBD1 or TRBD2 (5 bases each). The CDR3 runs 16 residues. The V and J ends lost 5 bases and 0 bases respectively, with 11 bases between them. The germline gives CDR1 SEHNR, CDR2 FQNEAQ (reference sequence). The CDR3 region is CASSRDAGSGANVLTF. DNA for the CDR3: TGTGCCAGCAGCCGGGACGCCGGCTCTGGGGCCAACGTCCTGACTTTC.

In this sample, this clonotype turned up a few times. The rearrangement uses TRBV7-9 and TRBJ2-2; 9 bases are a match to TRBD1. V gave up 5 bases and J gave up 6 bases; unmatched junction bases: 10. This CDR3 has 16 amino acids. Germline V gene lookup returns CDR1 SEHNR and CDR2 FQNEAQ (reference sequence). As DNA, the CDR3 is TGTGCCAGCAGCCCACCAACAGGGGGCAGGGCCGGGGAGCTGTTTTTT. Its protein product is CASSPPTGGRAGELFF.

As for this clonotype: Being one base from a much bigger clone, this may be a read error. This chain connects TRBV2 to TRBJ1-3; 8 nucleotides align to TRBD1. Germline V CDR1 and CDR2: SNHLY, FYNNEI. The CDR3 has 15 amino acids. The trim removed 10 bases at V and 7 bases at J, leaving 15 bases unmatched. The CDR3 DNA sequence: TGTGCCAACCGGTCGGGCAGGGGGCTTGGTAACACCATATATTTT. This gives the protein CANRSGRGLGNTIYF.

This sequence joins TRBV24-1 and TRBJ1-1; 7 positions agree with TRBD1. CDR3 size: 14 residues. The V gene's germline CDR1 is KGHDR and CDR2 SFDVKD. Trimming at V came to 7 bases and at J to 9 bases, leaving 13 bases not matched to a gene. The CDR3 sequence: CATRQGNTGGQAFF. For the CDR3, the DNA is TGTGCCACCAGACAGGGGAACACCGGGGGACAAGCTTTCTTT.

The genes are TRBV6-5 and TRBJ2-5, with D uncertain. Germline loops: CDR1 MNHEY, CDR2 SVGAGI. Deletions cut 2 bases from V and 1 base from J, with 5 bases between. This CDR3 has 13 amino acids. The CDR3 nucleotides read TGTGCCAGCAGTTACCCACCCCAAGAGACCCAGTACTTC. Translated, it gives CASSYPPQETQYF.

This clonotype appeared many times. This chain joins TRBV15 and TRBJ1-4; 7 bases are shared with TRBD1. V was pared by 2 bases and J by 4 bases, with 4 bases of the junction left unmatched. The CDR3 covers 15 residues. Per the germline V gene, CDR1 is LNHNV and CDR2 is YYDKDF (reference sequence). The CDR3 nucleotides read TGTGCCACCAGCAGACCAGGGGGTCGTAATGAAAAACTGTTTTTT. Translating gives CATSRPGGRNEKLFF. Looking up the rest from reference TRBV15 and TRBJ1-4 gives the full variable domain: DAMVIQNPRYQVTQFGKPVTLSCSQTLNHNVMYWYQQKSSQAPKLLFHYYDKDFNNEADTPDNFQSRRPNTSFCFLDIRSPGLGDTAMYLCATSRPGGRNEKLFFGSGTQLSVL.

Of note for this clonotype: In this CDR3 the conserved last residue, phenylalanine or tryptophan, is missing, so a read error is likely. This chain links TRBV12-3 or TRBV12-4 with TRBJ2-5; D might be TRBD2 (5 bases). The CDR3 is 15 residues long. V lost 5 bases, J lost 5 bases, and 18 bases lay in between. The CDR3 DNA reads TGTGCCAGCAGTCTACAAATCGGGGTAGGGGAGACCCAGTACGTC. The encoded protein is CASSLQIGVGETQYV.

The chain couples TRBV7-9 to TRBJ2-7, with D perhaps matching TRBD1 (5 bases). CDR3 length: 17 amino acids. The V end lost 5 bases, the J end lost 5 bases, and 25 bases lay between the germline ends. Germline V gene data show CDR1 as SEHNR and CDR2 as FQNEAQ (reference sequence). CDR3 amino acids: CASSPRQGRKVNNEQYF. The CDR3 DNA follows: TGTGCCAGCAGCCCACGGCAGGGCCGGAAAGTCAATAACGAGCAGTACTTC.

Many counts were recorded for this clonotype. The chain carries TRBV7-9 and TRBJ2-7, with 7 nucleotides matching TRBD2. The CDR3 loop spans 15 amino acids. Germline CDR1 is SEHNR and CDR2 is FQNEAQ (reference sequence). Losses at the gene ends were 5 bases for V and 3 bases for J; bases not matched to a gene: 10. For the CDR3, the DNA is TGTGCCAGCAGCGAAAGGGGCGGGGGAGACTACGAGCAGTACTTC. Residues: CASSERGGGDYEQYF.

This chain connects TRBV29-1 to TRBJ2-6, with a tentative D call TRBD1 (5 bases). Germline loops: CDR1 SQVTM, CDR2 ANQGSEA. Trimming took 6 bases from V and 0 from J, leaving 12 bases between them. The length of the CDR3 is 15 residues. The CDR3 sequence is CSVGQGTSGANVLTF. Written as DNA, the CDR3 is TGCAGCGTCGGGCAGGGTACCTCTGGGGCCAACGTCCTGACTTTC.

CDR3 DNA sequence: TGTGCCAGTAGTGATGGGGAACAGCCCCAGCATTTT. Amino acids: CASSDGEQPQHF. V gene TRBV19 combines with J gene TRBJ1-5, with unresolved D. This CDR3 spans 12 amino acids. The V and J ends lost 5 bases and 7 bases respectively, with 9 bases between them. The germline CDR1 and CDR2 sequences are LNHDA and SQIVND (reference sequence).

This chain uses TRBV12-3 or TRBV12-4 with TRBJ1-4; D gene unclear. The CDR3 has 15 amino acids. Trimming took off 4 bases at V and 5 bases at J, with 14 bases between the two ends. This CDR3 is CASSSGGGENEKLFF. The CDR3 DNA sequence: TGTGCCAGCAGTTCGGGAGGCGGAGAAAATGAAAAACTGTTTTTT.

V is TRBV7-2 and J is TRBJ1-5; D is unclear. The CDR3 is 9 residues long. Per germline, CDR1 SGHTA and CDR2 FQGNSA. The V gene lost 3 bases and the J gene lost 10 bases, with 1 base spanning the gap. The CDR3 DNA follows: TGTGCCAGCAGCTTCCCCCAGCATTTT. Translated, it gives CASSFPQHF.